The 24 T cell receptor beta chains presented below share a single source sample, sequenced in a study of human T cells and chemical hapten exposure. TCRdb independently ran MiXCR on the RACE reads; one entry per CDR3 protein. The sample includes roughly 190,000 distinct CDR3 sequences, around 20% seen only once; the top ten take roughly 6.7%. Sample time point: patch test 1, 2 weeks after DPC sensitization. As for treatment: therapeutic diphenylcyclopropenone sensitization with weekly scalp DPC. The sample in question was whole blood, obtained in connection with sensitization to the hapten diphenylcyclopropenone (DPC). The origin of the receptors is a woman in her 50s with alopecia areata. Some clones in this sample may be carry-over from other donors' samples.

This clonotype came up a few times. The chain carries TRBV20-1 and TRBJ1-5, with a possible D match to TRBD1 (5 bases). Germline CDR1 reads DFQATT; CDR2 reads SNEGSKA (reference sequence). V lost 4 bases to trimming and J lost 6 bases, with 13 bases between them. CDR3 length equals 13 residues. The CDR3: CSAILSTAQPQHF. CDR3 nucleotide sequence: TGCAGTGCTATTCTCTCGACAGCTCAGCCCCAGCATTTT.

This clonotype was recorded a few times. V usage is TRBV7-2 and J usage is TRBJ2-2, with D perhaps TRBD2 (6 bases). The V gene lost 5 bases and the J gene lost 0 bases, with 10 bases spanning the gap. The CDR3 is made up of 15 amino acids. The V gene's germline CDR1 is SGHTA and CDR2 FQGNSA. This chain's CDR3 is CASSRGLSNTGELFF. The CDR3 bases are TGTGCCAGCAGCCGGGGACTCTCGAACACCGGGGAGCTGTTTTTT.

The chain joins TRBV5-4 to TRBJ2-3; D is perhaps TRBD2 (7 bases). V was pared by 4 bases and J by 6 bases, with 21 bases between. The CDR3 extends over 16 amino acids. Germline V CDR1 and CDR2: SGHNT, YYREEE (reference sequence). This CDR3 reads CASSTGRGRGLDTQYF. CDR3 bases: TGTGCCAGCAGCACTGGGAGGGGCAGGGGTCTGGATACGCAGTATTTT.

This clonotype has a handful of counts. The chain couples TRBV19 to TRBJ1-5, with a tentative D call TRBD1 (6 bases). The V end lost 5 bases, the J end lost 5 bases, and 10 bases lay between the germline ends. In germline, CDR1 is LNHDA, CDR2 SQIVND (reference sequence). The CDR3 has 13 amino acids. DNA of the CDR3: TGTGCCAGTAGTTCCTACAGGGATCAGCCCCAGCATTTT. Translating gives CASSSYRDQPQHF.

For this clonotype: One end of the junction is discordant with germline, which a read error may explain. The V and J genes are TRBV5-6 and TRBJ1-4, with D unresolved. CDR3 length equals 14 residues. The V gene's germline CDR1 is SGHDT and CDR2 YYEEEE. The CDR3 nucleotides read TGTGCCAGCAGCTTGGCGGGCGGTAATGAAAAACTGATTTTT. This gives the protein CASSLAGGNEKLIF.

This clonotype was counted a few times. The chain links TRBV5-1 to TRBJ2-3; 9 bases map to TRBD1. This CDR3 is 17 amino acids long. Trimming at V came to 4 bases and at J to 0 bases, leaving 9 bases not matched to a gene. Germline lookup yields CDR1 SGHRS and CDR2 YFSETQ. CDR3 in DNA: TGCGCCAGCAGCGAGGGACAGGGAGGACTTAGCACAGATACGCAGTATTTT. It codes for CASSEGQGGLSTDTQYF. The full variable domain, its missing parts supplied by reference TRBV5-1 and TRBJ2-3, is KAGVTQTPRYLIKTRGQQVTLSCSPISGHRSVSWYQQTPGQGLQFLFEYFSETQRNKGNFPGRFSGRQFSNSRSEMNVSTLELGDSALYLCASSEGQGGLSTDTQYFGPGTRLTVL.

The V call is TRBV2, the J call TRBJ2-1; maybe TRBD2 (6 bases). Germline V CDR1 and CDR2: SNHLY, FYNNEI. The CDR3 extends over 14 amino acids. V lost 4 bases, J lost 1 base, and 8 bases lay in between. CDR3 loop: CASSVSGSYNEQFF. The CDR3, as DNA: TGTGCCAGCAGTGTCAGCGGGTCCTACAATGAGCAGTTCTTC.

This clonotype has a handful of counts. The chain combines TRBV6-1 with TRBJ1-5, with D possibly TRBD1 on 6 matching bases. The CDR3 sequence is 16 residues long. V lost 2 bases to trimming and J lost 3 bases, with 14 bases between them. Germline CDR1 MNHNS, CDR2 SASEGT. The CDR3 DNA is TGTGCCAGCAGTGAAAACAGCGACAGGTACAATCAGCCCCAGCATTTT. Translation gives CASSENSDRYNQPQHF.

The chain recombines TRBV5-5 with TRBJ2-7; D is possibly TRBD1 (5 bases). The CDR3 extends over 17 amino acids. The V gene lost 6 bases and the J gene lost 0 bases, with 22 bases spanning the gap. The germline V gene encodes CDR1 SGHKS and CDR2 YYEKEE (reference sequence). The CDR3 loop is CASNPIHDRPSSYEQYF. The CDR3 DNA follows: TGTGCCAGCAACCCTATTCACGACAGACCAAGCTCCTACGAGCAGTACTTC.

This clonotype appeared a few times. This chain joins TRBV6-5 and TRBJ2-1, with D possibly matching TRBD1 (6 bases). The CDR3 sequence is 16 residues long. CDR1 is MNHEY and CDR2 is SVGAGI in the germline V gene. Trimming took off 7 bases at V and 3 bases at J, with 19 bases between the two ends. The CDR3 is CASTPEGGLGYNEQFF. The CDR3 nucleotides are TGTGCCAGCACCCCAGAAGGGGGTCTGGGCTACAATGAGCAGTTCTTC.

This clonotype was recorded once. This chain connects TRBV29-1 to TRBJ2-1, with 12 nucleotides matching TRBD2. Germline CDR1 reads SQVTM; CDR2 reads ANQGSEA. There are 12 residues in the CDR3. The V gene end was trimmed by 6 bases and the J gene end by 14 bases; junction bases not matched to a gene: 8. This CDR3 is CSVSTSGSLEFF. DNA for the CDR3: TGCAGCGTCTCGACTAGCGGGAGTCTAGAGTTCTTC.

The J gene is TRBJ2-1, the V gene TRBV24-1, with D possibly being TRBD2 (6 bases). Germline CDR1 KGHDR, CDR2 SFDVKD. Trimming left V 4 bases short and J 0 bases short, with 21 bases between. CDR3 size: 19 residues. The CDR3 DNA reads TGTGCCACCAGTGACGCGGACTCCGGAAGCGGGTCCTCCTACAATGAGCAGTTCTTC. Encoded protein: CATSDADSGSGSSYNEQFF.

In this sample, this clonotype turned up a few times. The V call is TRBV7-2, the J call TRBJ2-3; D is uncertain. The CDR3 has 13 amino acids. The germline V gene has CDR1 SGHTA and CDR2 FQGNSA. Trimming stripped 8 bases from V and 6 bases from J, with 15 bases between. The CDR3 region has the DNA TGTGCCAGCGGATCCCACAGCCGGGATACGCAGTATTTT. Protein product: CASGSHSRDTQYF.

The rearrangement links TRBV20-1 to TRBJ1-1; TRBD1 agrees at 8 bases. The V segment lost 5 bases and the J segment 1 base; nucleotides outside the gene matches: 3. This CDR3 comprises 13 residues. Germline V lookup: CDR1 DFQATT, CDR2 SNEGSKA (reference sequence). The DNA of the CDR3 is TGCAGTGCTCCAGGGGGCAGGAACACTGAAGCTTTCTTT. Protein: CSAPGGRNTEAFF.

The chain recombines TRBV20-1 with TRBJ2-1, with TRBD2 matching 15 bases. Germline V lookup: CDR1 DFQATT, CDR2 SNEGSKA (reference sequence). Trimming removed 5 bases from V and 10 bases from J; junction bases left unmatched: 12. This CDR3 region has 16 residues. The CDR3 nucleotides are TGCAGTGCTTCATGGGGACTAGCGGGAGGTGTCGGGGAGCAGTTCTTC. Its protein product is CSASWGLAGGVGEQFF.

This clonotype has more than one count but fewer than ten. The rearrangement joins TRBV25-1 to TRBJ1-1; D might be TRBD1 (5 bases). CDR1 is MGHDK, CDR2 SYGVNS, per germline. CDR3 length equals 11 residues. V lost 8 bases, J lost 1 base, and 5 bases lay in between. DNA for the CDR3: TGTGCCAGCGGGGCGAACACTGAAGCTTTCTTT. This codes for CASGANTEAFF.

This clonotype was counted many times. The chain uses TRBV18 and TRBJ1-2; the D is unclear. CDR1 and CDR2 (germline): KGHSH, LQKENI. This CDR3 is built from 12 residues. The V and J ends lost 3 bases and 5 bases respectively, with 7 bases between them. The CDR3 is CASSPDGYGYTF. The CDR3 nucleotides are TGTGCCAGCTCACCGGACGGGTATGGCTACACCTTC.

The chain has TRBV5-1 and TRBJ1-6; D is uncertain. Germline values: CDR1 SGHRS, CDR2 YFSETQ. The CDR3 totals 15 residues. V was pared by 0 bases and J by 4 bases, with 8 bases between. In DNA form, the CDR3 reads TGCGCCAGCAGCTTGGACGGATATTATAATTCACCCCTCCACTTT. Protein: CASSLDGYYNSPLHF.

The chain joins TRBV7-3 to TRBJ2-6, with D possibly TRBD2 on 6 matching bases. V was pared by 5 bases and J by 0 bases, with 11 bases between. Germline CDR1 and CDR2: SGHTA and FQGTGA. CDR3 length equals 16 residues. The CDR3 loop reads CASSRRDVSGANVLTF. CDR3 DNA: TGTGCCAGCAGCCGGAGGGACGTCTCTGGGGCCAACGTCCTGACTTTC.

This clonotype appeared once. The chain combines TRBV3-1 with TRBJ2-5; D is undetermined. Trimming removed 3 bases from V and 5 bases from J, with 10 bases in between. The CDR3 runs 13 residues. Germline values: CDR1 LGHDT, CDR2 YNNKEL (reference sequence). The CDR3 sequence: CASSQGSWETQYF. CDR3 bases: TGTGCCAGCAGCCAGGGGTCTTGGGAGACCCAGTACTTC.

The chain employs TRBV5-1 and TRBJ2-3, with a possible D match to TRBD2 (5 bases). There are 15 residues in the CDR3. The V gene's germline CDR1 is SGHRS and CDR2 YFSETQ. The V and J ends lost 4 bases and 6 bases respectively, with 18 bases between them. CDR3 region: CASSTFGLLSDTQYF. The CDR3 bases are TGCGCCAGCAGCACATTCGGACTCCTCTCGGATACGCAGTATTTT. The full variable domain, with the rest looked up from reference TRBV5-1 and TRBJ2-3, is KAGVTQTPRYLIKTRGQQVTLSCSPISGHRSVSWYQQTPGQGLQFLFEYFSETQRNKGNFPGRFSGRQFSNSRSEMNVSTLELGDSALYLCASSTFGLLSDTQYFGPGTRLTVL.

The genes are TRBV27 and TRBJ2-5, with D perhaps assigned TRBD1 or TRBD2 (5 bases each). The germline CDR1 and CDR2 sequences are MNHEY and SMNVEV (reference sequence). The CDR3 runs 12 residues. The V end was cut by 6 bases, the J end by 3 bases, with 8 bases between. CDR3 residues: CASRGREETQYF. CDR3 coding DNA: TGTGCCAGCAGGGGACGGGAAGAGACCCAGTACTTC.

V usage is TRBV20-1 and J usage is TRBJ1-1; 8 bases are shared with TRBD1. After removal of 3 bases from V and 3 bases from J, the junction contained 9 bases not matched to a gene. Germline V gene lookup returns CDR1 DFQATT and CDR2 SNEGSKA (reference sequence). The CDR3 spans 15 residues. CDR3 nucleotide sequence: TGCAGTGCTAGTGAGGCGACAGGGGCTTACACTGAAGCTTTCTTT. Protein sequence: CSASEATGAYTEAFF.

This clonotype was seen more than once but under ten times. The chain employs TRBV7-9 and TRBJ2-3, with a tentative D call TRBD1 (5 bases). Trimming stripped 11 bases from V and 6 bases from J, with 18 bases between. This CDR3 has 13 amino acids. CDR1 and CDR2 (germline): SEHNR, FQNEAQ (reference sequence). CDR3 protein: CAGQLVGSDTQYF. CDR3 sequence (DNA): TGTGCCGGACAACTTGTAGGGTCCGATACGCAGTATTTT.